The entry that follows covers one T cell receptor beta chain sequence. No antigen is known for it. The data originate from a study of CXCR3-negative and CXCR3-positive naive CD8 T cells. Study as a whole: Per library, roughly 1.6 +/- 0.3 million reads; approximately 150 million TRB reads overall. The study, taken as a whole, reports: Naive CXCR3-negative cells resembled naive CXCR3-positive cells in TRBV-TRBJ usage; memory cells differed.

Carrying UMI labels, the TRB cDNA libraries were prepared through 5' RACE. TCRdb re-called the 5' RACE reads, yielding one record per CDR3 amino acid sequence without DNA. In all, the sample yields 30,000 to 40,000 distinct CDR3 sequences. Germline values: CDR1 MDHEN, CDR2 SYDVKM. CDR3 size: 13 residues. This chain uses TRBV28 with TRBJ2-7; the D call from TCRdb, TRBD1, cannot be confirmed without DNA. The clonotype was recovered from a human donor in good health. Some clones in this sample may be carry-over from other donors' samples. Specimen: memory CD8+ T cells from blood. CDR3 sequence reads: CASSGRGQLEQYF.